A selection of T cell receptor beta chains follows, all from one sample in a study of T-cell reconstitution after alpha-beta-depleted transplantation in children. Via MiXCR, TCRdb re-called the PCR reads, giving one row per CDR3 protein. Here the sample spans around 600,000 distinct CDR3 sequences, about 10% being singletons. The material sequenced was PBMCs from the stem cell graft donor, taken from the stem cell graft. These receptors originate from a human donor who donated a stem cell graft to a child with acute myeloid leukemia. Each CDR3 is given without its conserved first and last residue. Only part of the rows carry a size: once, few, many, or a class if the clone is expanded.

V gene: TRBV6-2/TRBV6-3; clone size: NA; CDR3 protein: ATTSPGTPYNEQF
V gene: TRBV28; clone size: few; CDR3 protein: ASSTPLGGGSSRYEQY
V gene: TRBV4-2; clone size: NA; CDR3 protein: ASSPRPGEQF
V gene: TRBV7-3; clone size: NA; CDR3 protein: ASSSISTSGRSNEQF
V gene: TRBV20-1; clone size: NA; CDR3 protein: SARAREMAYNEQF
V gene: TRBV6-1; clone size: few; CDR3 protein: ASRVGTGREETQY
V gene: TRBV18; clone size: many; CDR3 protein: ASSQVGIAGDEQF
V gene: TRBV12-3/TRBV12-4; clone size: few; CDR3 protein: ASSLLQGFKTEQY
V gene: TRBV6-2/TRBV6-3; clone size: few; CDR3 protein: ASSFGQGGYNEQF
V gene: TRBV6-2/TRBV6-3; clone size: many; CDR3 protein: ASSYWSNQPQH
V gene: TRBV2; clone size: NA; CDR3 protein: ASSTTSGRVNEQF
V gene: TRBV7-8; clone size: few; CDR3 protein: ASSLEGLREAF
V gene: TRBV6-5; clone size: few; CDR3 protein: ASSRPGQGFLENTEAF
V gene: TRBV20-1; clone size: few; CDR3 protein: SARASGASSYNEQF
V gene: TRBV20-1; clone size: NA; CDR3 protein: SATGTRRYNEQF